The clone carrying this T cell receptor beta chain has just one count. The sort gate was single viable CD3+CD4+CD8-CD45RO+ cells for memory CD4+ T cells. The sample originates from a study of memory CD4+ T cells and cytomegalovirus serostatus. As for the study in general: Donors were healthy Belgian adults, under 10 CMV seropositive and around 24 seronegative.

Original processing methods: After removing out-of-frame reads, under 2.5 million distinct TCRbeta sequences remained. Profiling relied on immunoSEQ multiplex PCR, and the TCRdb table lists in-frame clones only, not all of them. Clonal size and the V and J genes are those of that table, whereas D and trimming came from the DNA. The sample records 45,000 to 55,000 clones, around 80% being singletons. Germline loops: CDR1 SEHNR, CDR2 FQNEAQ (reference sequence). Trimming removed 3 bases at V and 4 bases at J, with 12 bases between. This CDR3 has 14 amino acids. This TCR derives from an adult in good health and CMV-seronegative. J is TRBJ1-2 and V is TRBV7-9; the D gene is possibly TRBD1 (5 bases). Material: memory CD4+ T cells from blood. The CDR3 nucleotides are TGTGCCAGCAGCTTCCAGGGAGAAAGCTATGGCTACACCTTC. Residues: CASSFQGESYGYTF. The full variable domain, completed using reference TRBV7-9 and TRBJ1-2, is DTGVSQNPRHKITKRGQNVTFRCDPISEHNRLYWYRQTLGQGPEFLTYFQNEAQLEKSRLLSDRFSAERPKGSFSTLEIQRTEQGDSAMYLCASSFQGESYGYTFGSGTRLTVV.